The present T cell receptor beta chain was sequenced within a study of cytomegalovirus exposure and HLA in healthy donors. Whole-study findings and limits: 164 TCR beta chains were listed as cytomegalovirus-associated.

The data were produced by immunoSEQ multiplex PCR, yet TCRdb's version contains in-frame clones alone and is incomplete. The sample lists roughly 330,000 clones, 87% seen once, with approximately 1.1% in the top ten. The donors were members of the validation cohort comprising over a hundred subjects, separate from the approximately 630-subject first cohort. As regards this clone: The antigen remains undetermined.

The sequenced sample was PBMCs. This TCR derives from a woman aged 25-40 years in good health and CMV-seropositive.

The CDR3 region is CSVGAGDMDEQYF. CDR3 nucleotides: TGCAGCGTTGGGGCAGGGGACATGGACGAGCAGTACTTC. The V call is TRBV29-1, the J call TRBJ2-7; D is possibly TRBD1 (6 bases). V was trimmed by 4 bases and J by 5 bases, leaving 15 bases between them. This CDR3 is 13 amino acids long. The germline V gene has CDR1 SQVTM and CDR2 ANQGSEA.